A selection of T cell receptor beta chains follows, all from one sample in a study of CD8 T cells in ankylosing spondylitis. TCRdb itself ran the 5' RACE reads through MiXCR, one entry per CDR3 protein. The sample has fewer than 200,000 distinct CDR3 sequences; 9.8% are singletons. Material for sequencing was blood, either unsorted or a sorted T cell fraction (not recorded which). All receptors derive from a female donor with ankylosing spondylitis or in good health (not recorded which). Each CDR3 is given with its conserved first and last residue. The D gene is left open where the match is weak. Size values are once, few and many counts, or a class for expanded clones, and some rows have none.

>NA|TRBJ2-1|NA|TRBV24-1
TGTGCCACCAGTGAATCGGCCTCGTACAATGAGCAGTTCTTC
CATSESASYNEQFF
>few|TRBJ2-1|TRBD2|TRBV29-1
TGCAGCGCCGTGGGACTAGCGGACGGTAGCTCCTACAATGAGCAGTTCTTC
CSAVGLADGSSYNEQFF
>NA|TRBJ2-1|NA|TRBV2
TGTGCCAGCAGTGAACGCCCAGGGTGGACTCGATTTGGGCAGTTCTTC
CASSERPGWTRFGQFF
>NA|TRBJ2-7|TRBD2|TRBV14
TGTGCCAGCAGCCAACCGGGACGGGGGGCCTACGAGCAGTACTTC
CASSQPGRGAYEQYF
>many|TRBJ1-2|NA|TRBV5-1
TGCGCCAGCAGCCCAGAATTATATGGACAGCTGAAGAGTGGCTACACCTTC
CASSPELYGQLKSGYTF
>NA|TRBJ2-7|NA|TRBV7-9
TGTGCCAGCAGCGAGGGGGGGTACGAGCAGTACTTC
CASSEGGYEQYF
>few|TRBJ2-3|NA|TRBV2
TGTGCCAGTCCGGTCACAGATACGCAGTATTTT
CASPVTDTQYF
>few|TRBJ2-7|TRBD2|TRBV9
TGTGCCAGCAGCGCCCCCACTAGCGGGATAGACGAGCAGTACTTC
CASSAPTSGIDEQYF
>few|TRBJ2-5|NA|TRBV7-6
TGTGCCAGCAGCTCGAGGGACACCCCAACAGAGACCCAGTACTTC
CASSSRDTPTETQYF
>few|TRBJ2-1|TRBD2|TRBV6-2/TRBV6-3
TGTGCCAGCAGTTACTCTAGCGGGAGGTCATCGGAGCAGTTCTTC
CASSYSSGRSSEQFF
>many|TRBJ2-7|TRBD1|TRBV12-3/TRBV12-4
TGTGCCAGCAGACGACAGGGGACGTACTACGAGCAGTACTTC
CASRRQGTYYEQYF
>many|TRBJ2-7|TRBD2|TRBV7-2
TGTGCCAGCAGCGTCCGTAGCGGGAGGCTCTACGAGCAGTACTTC
CASSVRSGRLYEQYF
>NA|TRBJ2-1|TRBD2|TRBV2
TGTGCCAGCAGTGAAGGGTCTAGCGGGACCGATGAGCAGTTCTTC
CASSEGSSGTDEQFF
>few|TRBJ1-1|TRBD1|TRBV6-1
TGTGCCAGCAGTCCCTCCCCTCAGGGGGGCACTGAAGCTTTCTTT
CASSPSPQGGTEAFF
>few|TRBJ2-2|NA|TRBV10-3
TGTGCCATCAGTGCAACGAACCCCAACACCGGGGAGCTGTTTTTT
CAISATNPNTGELFF
>NA|TRBJ2-7|TRBD2|TRBV9
TGTGCCAGCAGCGGCGGAACAGGGACTAGGGGGAGGTACGAGCAGTACTTC
CASSGGTGTRGRYEQYF
>NA|TRBJ1-2|NA|TRBV19
TGTGCCAGTAGTACCCGGGGGAGCTATGGCTACACCTTC
CASSTRGSYGYTF
>few|TRBJ1-6|TRBD1|TRBV30
TGTGCCTGGAGCGGCGGGACAGTCAATTCACCCCTCCACTTT
CAWSGGTVNSPLHF
>NA|TRBJ2-7|NA|TRBV7-9
TGTGCCAGCAGCCGAGGATCGTGGGAGCAGTACTTC
CASSRGSWEQYF
>many|TRBJ1-1|NA|TRBV2
TGTGCCAGCAGAGTCAGTGAGGAAGTTGCCACTGAAGCTTTCTTT
CASRVSEEVATEAFF
>NA|TRBJ2-3|TRBD2|TRBV27
TGTGCCAGCCGTCCCGTAGGACTAGCGGGCACAGATACGCAGTATTTT
CASRPVGLAGTDTQYF
>NA|TRBJ2-3|TRBD1|TRBV7-9
TGTGCCAGCAGCTTAGGGGGACAGGGGCAGTATTTT
CASSLGGQGQYF
>many|TRBJ2-1|TRBD2|TRBV5-1
TGCGCCAGCAGCCAAGGACTAGCGGACCATGAGCAGTTCTTC
CASSQGLADHEQFF
>many|TRBJ1-1|TRBD1|TRBV12-3/TRBV12-4
TGTGCCAGCGGACCAGGGGGGTTAGCTGAAGCTTTCTTT
CASGPGGLAEAFF
>few|TRBJ2-3|NA|TRBV7-3
TGTGCCAGCAGCTTAGGGGGGGGCTGGAGAGATACGCAGTATTTT
CASSLGGGWRDTQYF
>few|TRBJ1-2|NA|TRBV2
TGTGCCAGCAAACGGACAGAAGAAAAGCCCTATGGCTACACCTTC
CASKRTEEKPYGYTF
>many|TRBJ2-5|NA|TRBV12-3/TRBV12-4
TGTGCCAGCGGCGTAGACATCGTAGAGACCCAGTACTTC
CASGVDIVETQYF
>many|TRBJ2-3|TRBD1|TRBV10-3
TGTGCCATCAGGGACAGGGATGACACAGATACGCAGTATTTT
CAIRDRDDTDTQYF
>NA|TRBJ1-1|TRBD1|TRBV18
TGTGCCAGCTTACCGGGACAGGGGTTGTTGACTGAAGCTTTCTTT
CASLPGQGLLTEAFF
>few|TRBJ2-1|TRBD2|TRBV7-9
TGTGCCAGCAGCTCAGGAGCGGGAGGGGGTGAGCAGTTCTTC
CASSSGAGGGEQFF
>NA|TRBJ2-5|TRBD2|TRBV4-3
TGCGCCAGCAGCCAAGGGACTAGCGGGCGGGAGACCCAGTACTTC
CASSQGTSGRETQYF
>few|TRBJ2-7|TRBD2|TRBV9
TGTGCCAGCAGCCCCTTTGCGGGAGGATCGTACGAGCAGTACTTC
CASSPFAGGSYEQYF
>few|TRBJ1-1|NA|TRBV4-1
TGCGCCAGCAGCCAAGAAGGTTCGGGGAACACTGAAGCTTTCTTT
CASSQEGSGNTEAFF
>NA|TRBJ2-2|NA|TRBV7-8
TGTGCCAGCAGCTTGAGGGGTGGCGCCACCGGGGAGCTGTTTTTT
CASSLRGGATGELFF
>few|TRBJ1-1|NA|TRBV12-3/TRBV12-4
TGTGCCAGCACCCACCCCTCGGGGACTGAAGCTTTCTTT
CASTHPSGTEAFF
>many|TRBJ2-4|NA|TRBV29-1
TGCGGCACCGGGACCCACCCGAAAAACATTCAGTACTTC
CGTGTHPKNIQYF
>many|TRBJ2-3|NA|TRBV28
TGTGCCGCCCTTCAGGGGGAGGGCCGGGCGGATACGCAGTATTTT
CAALQGEGRADTQYF
>few|TRBJ2-7|NA|TRBV7-2
TGTGCCAGCAGCTCCTCTACCCTCTTCTACGAGCAGTACTTC
CASSSSTLFYEQYF
>NA|TRBJ1-1|NA|TRBV7-9
TGTGCCACCACATCGAGGGGCGACACTGAAGCTTTCTTT
CATTSRGDTEAFF
>NA|TRBJ2-2|NA|TRBV4-2
TGTGCCAGCAGGGGCGCAGGAGGGGGAACCGGGGAGCTGTTTTTT
CASRGAGGGTGELFF
>few|TRBJ1-3|NA|TRBV9
TGTGCCAGCAGCGTAGGGTCCTCTGGAAACACCATATATTTT
CASSVGSSGNTIYF
>NA|TRBJ1-1|NA|TRBV6-2/TRBV6-3
TGTGCCAGCACACATAGTCGCGAAGCTTTCTTT
CASTHSREAFF
>few|TRBJ1-1|TRBD1|TRBV20-1
TGCAGTGCCCAACCCCGGACAGGGCGGACTTTTGAAGTTTTCTTT
CSAQPRTGRTFEVFF
>many|TRBJ2-7|NA|TRBV4-3
TGCGCCAGCAGCCAAGAGAGAGGGGTGTTCGGCGAGCAGTACTTC
CASSQERGVFGEQYF
>many|TRBJ2-5|NA|TRBV11-2
TGTGCCAGCAGCTTAGGTGGTGTAGAGACCCAGTACTTC
CASSLGGVETQYF
>NA|TRBJ2-1|TRBD1|TRBV19
TGTGCCAGTAGTATACGAGACAGGGGCTTAGTATTCGATCTTGATGAGCAGTTCTTC
CASSIRDRGLVFDLDEQFF
>NA|TRBJ2-5|NA|TRBV3-1
TGTGCCAGCAGTCGTACGTACCAAGAGACCCAGTACTTC
CASSRTYQETQYF
>NA|TRBJ2-1|TRBD2|TRBV7-9
TGTGCCAGCACCCCAGCGGGAAGGGATGAGCAGTTCTTC
CASTPAGRDEQFF
>few|TRBJ2-1|TRBD2|TRBV11-2
TGTGCCAGCAGCTTGACTAGCGGGAGGGCCGAGTTCTTC
CASSLTSGRAEFF
>NA|TRBJ2-2|TRBD1|TRBV11-1
TGTGCCAGCAGCGACAGGGACAACACCGGGGAGCTGTTTTTT
CASSDRDNTGELFF